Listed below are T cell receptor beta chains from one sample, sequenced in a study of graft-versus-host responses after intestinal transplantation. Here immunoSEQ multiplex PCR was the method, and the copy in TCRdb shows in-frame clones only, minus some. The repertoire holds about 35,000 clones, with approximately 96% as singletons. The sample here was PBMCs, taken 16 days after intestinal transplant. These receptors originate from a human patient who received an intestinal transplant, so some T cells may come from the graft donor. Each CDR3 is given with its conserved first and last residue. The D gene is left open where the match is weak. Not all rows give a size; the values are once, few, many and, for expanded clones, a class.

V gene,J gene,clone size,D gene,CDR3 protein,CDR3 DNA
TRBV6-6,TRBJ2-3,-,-,CASSFGAPTDTQYF,TGTGCCAGCAGTTTCGGGGCACCCACAGATACGCAGTATTTT
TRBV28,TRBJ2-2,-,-,CASSSPPWGKTNTGELFF,TGTGCCAGCAGTTCGCCACCCTGGGGCAAAACGAACACCGGGGAGCTGTTTTTT
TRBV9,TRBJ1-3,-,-,CASSPTRADLGGNTIYF,TGTGCCAGCAGCCCTACTAGGGCAGATCTAGGTGGAAACACCATATATTTT
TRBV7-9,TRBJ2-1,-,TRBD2,CASSLLLAAGSYNEQFF,TGTGCCAGCAGCTTGTTACTAGCGGCCGGCTCCTACAATGAGCAGTTCTTC
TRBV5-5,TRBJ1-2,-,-,CAGSLGGASLYGYTF,TGTGCCGGCAGCTTGGGTGGAGCCTCTCTCTATGGCTACACCTTC
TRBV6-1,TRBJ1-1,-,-,CASDRFSLNTEAFF,TGTGCCAGCGACAGATTCTCCCTGAACACTGAAGCTTTCTTT
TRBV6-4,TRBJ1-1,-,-,CASSDGEDMNTEAFF,TGTGCCAGCAGTGACGGGGAAGACATGAACACTGAAGCTTTCTTT
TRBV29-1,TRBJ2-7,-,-,CSVEELTGISYEQYF,TGCAGCGTTGAGGAACTAACTGGTATCTCCTACGAGCAGTACTTC
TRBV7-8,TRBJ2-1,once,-,CASSLYVNNEQFF,TGTGCCAGCAGCCTTTACGTTAACAATGAGCAGTTCTTC
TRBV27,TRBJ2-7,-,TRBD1,CASSLIQGAYEQYF,TGTGCCAGCAGTTTAATACAGGGGGCCTACGAGCAGTACTTC
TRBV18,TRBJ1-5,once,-,CASSPRTDSNQPQHF,TGTGCCAGCTCACCACGGACAGATAGCAATCAGCCCCAGCATTTT
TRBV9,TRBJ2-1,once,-,CASSARWARSYNEQFF,TGTGCCAGCAGCGCCCGCTGGGCGAGGTCCTACAATGAGCAGTTCTTC
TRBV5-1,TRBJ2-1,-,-,CASSSGLRRDEQFF,TGCGCCAGCAGCTCGGGACTTAGGAGGGATGAGCAGTTCTTC
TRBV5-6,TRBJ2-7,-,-,CASSLESSYEQYF,TGTGCCAGCAGCTTAGAGAGCTCCTACGAGCAGTACTTC
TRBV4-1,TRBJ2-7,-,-,CASSSGGGYEQYF,TGCGCCAGCAGTTCTGGTGGGGGCTACGAGCAGTACTTC
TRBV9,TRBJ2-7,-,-,CASSPTGATYEQYF,TGTGCCAGCAGCCCTACCGGGGCTACCTACGAGCAGTACTTC
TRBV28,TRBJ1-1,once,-,CASSLGDTEAFF,TGTGCCAGCAGTTTGGGGGACACTGAAGCTTTCTTT
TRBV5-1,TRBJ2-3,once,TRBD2,CASSTSGRSTDTQYF,TGCGCCAGCAGCACTAGCGGGAGGAGCACAGATACGCAGTATTTT
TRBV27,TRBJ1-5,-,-,CASSSAGPRNQPQHF,TGTGCCAGCAGTTCCGCCGGTCCGCGCAATCAGCCCCAGCATTTT
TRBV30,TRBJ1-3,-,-,CASHPDGRSGNTIYF,TGTGCCTCCCACCCGGACGGCCGCTCTGGAAACACCATATATTTT
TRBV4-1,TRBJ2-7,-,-,CASSPTADFGYEQYF,TGCGCCAGCAGCCCCACTGCGGACTTCGGCTACGAGCAGTACTTC
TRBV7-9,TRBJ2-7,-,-,CASSLNYEQYF,TGTGCCAGCAGCTTAAACTACGAGCAGTACTTC
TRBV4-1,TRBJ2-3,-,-,CASSLGSAGDTQYF,TGCGCCAGCAGCCTCGGGAGTGCTGGAGATACGCAGTATTTT
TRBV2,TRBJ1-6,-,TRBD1,CASSDSGTGLDSPLHF,TGTGCCAGCAGTGACTCCGGGACAGGGCTGGACTCACCCCTCCACTTT
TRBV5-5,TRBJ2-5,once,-,CASSLVEAQTQYF,TGTGCCAGCAGCTTGGTTGAGGCGCAGACCCAGTACTTC
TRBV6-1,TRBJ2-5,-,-,CASSLTRAETQYF,TGTGCCAGCAGTCTTACCAGGGCAGAGACCCAGTACTTC
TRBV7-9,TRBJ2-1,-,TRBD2,CASSFAGGGSYNEQFF,TGTGCCAGCAGCTTCGCGGGAGGTGGCTCCTACAATGAGCAGTTCTTC
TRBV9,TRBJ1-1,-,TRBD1,CASSTDREWGGEAFF,TGTGCCAGCAGCACAGACAGGGAGTGGGGTGGTGAAGCTTTCTTT
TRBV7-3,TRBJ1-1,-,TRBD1,CASSSVSNRDRGKNTEAFF,TGTGCCAGCAGCTCCGTCTCCAACCGGGACAGGGGAAAGAACACTGAAGCTTTCTTT
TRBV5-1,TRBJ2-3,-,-,CASRGGPSTDTQYF,TGCGCCAGCAGAGGCGGGCCTAGCACAGATACGCAGTATTTT
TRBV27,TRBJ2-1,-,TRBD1,CASSFGTGEFF,TGTGCCAGCAGCTTCGGGACAGGGGAGTTCTTC
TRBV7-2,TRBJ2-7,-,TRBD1,CASSWFRGQSYEQYF,TGTGCCAGCAGCTGGTTCAGGGGGCAGAGTTACGAGCAGTACTTC
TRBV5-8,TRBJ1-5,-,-,CASSLEGSRAQHF,TGTGCCAGCAGCTTGGAAGGGAGTCGGGCCCAGCATTTT
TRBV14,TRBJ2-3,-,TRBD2,CASSKRLALTDTQYF,TGTGCCAGCAGCAAAAGACTAGCCCTCACAGATACGCAGTATTTT
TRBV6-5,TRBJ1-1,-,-,CASSRNTEAFF,TGTGCCAGCAGTCGAAACACTGAAGCTTTCTTT
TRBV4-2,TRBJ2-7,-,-,CASRLRLDSYEQYF,TGTGCCAGCCGCCTGAGGCTAGATTCCTACGAGCAGTACTTC
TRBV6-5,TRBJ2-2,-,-,CASRTNRELFF,TGTGCCAGCAGGACAAATCGGGAGCTGTTTTTT
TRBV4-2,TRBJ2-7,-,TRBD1,CASSQTGTGRSYEQYF,TGTGCCAGCAGCCAAACCGGGACAGGGCGGTCCTACGAGCAGTACTTC
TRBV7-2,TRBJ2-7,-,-,CASSSWAVSYEQYF,TGTGCCAGCAGCTCATGGGCGGTAAGCTACGAGCAGTACTTC
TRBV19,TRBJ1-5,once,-,CASNIQVYSNQPQHF,TGTGCCAGTAATATACAGGTTTATAGCAATCAGCCCCAGCATTTT
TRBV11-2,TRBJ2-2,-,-,CASTLVAGIDFTGELFF,TGTGCCAGCACCCTAGTTGCCGGGATCGATTTTACCGGGGAGCTGTTTTTT
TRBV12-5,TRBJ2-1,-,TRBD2,CASALGLARAPNEQFF,TGTGCTAGTGCCTTAGGACTAGCGAGAGCTCCAAATGAGCAGTTCTTC
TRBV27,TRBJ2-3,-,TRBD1,CASSLEAGTGGRDTQYF,TGTGCCAGCAGTTTAGAGGCCGGGACAGGGGGTAGAGATACGCAGTATTTT
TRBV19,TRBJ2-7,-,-,CASSMASSYEQYF,TGTGCCAGTAGTATGGCCAGCTCCTACGAGCAGTACTTC
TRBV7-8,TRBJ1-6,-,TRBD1,CASSTGTGLNSPLHF,TGTGCCAGCAGTACAGGGACAGGCCTCAATTCACCCCTCCACTTT
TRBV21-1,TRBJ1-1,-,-,CASSKVRGAGSTEAFF,TGTGCCAGCAGCAAAGTTAGAGGAGCGGGGTCCACTGAAGCTTTCTTT
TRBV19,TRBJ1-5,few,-,CASSQGIGQPSNQPQHF,TGTGCCAGTAGTCAGGGGATCGGACAGCCAAGCAATCAGCCCCAGCATTTT
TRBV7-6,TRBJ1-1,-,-,CASSLAEAYTEAFF,TGTGCCAGCAGCTTAGCGGAAGCCTACACTGAAGCTTTCTTT
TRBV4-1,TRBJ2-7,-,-,CASSHESGLYEQYF,TGCGCCAGCAGCCACGAGAGTGGCCTCTACGAGCAGTACTTC
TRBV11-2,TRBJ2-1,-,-,CASSWPLGTRRSYNEQFF,TGTGCCAGCTCCTGGCCTTTAGGGACTCGACGCTCCTACAATGAGCAGTTCTTC
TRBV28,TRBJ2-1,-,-,CASSFTSNNEQFF,TGTGCCAGCAGCTTCACTAGTAACAATGAGCAGTTCTTC
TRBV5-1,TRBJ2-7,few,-,CASSLGPPGNYEQYF,TGCGCCAGCAGCTTGGGTCCGCCAGGGAACTACGAGCAGTACTTC
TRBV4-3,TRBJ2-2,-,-,CASSQAPRGDRTGELFF,TGCGCCAGCAGCCAAGCCCCTAGGGGGGATCGAACCGGGGAGCTGTTTTTT
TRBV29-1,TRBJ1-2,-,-,CSVEDTRTDYGYTF,TGCAGCGTTGAAGATACCCGGACGGACTATGGCTACACCTTC
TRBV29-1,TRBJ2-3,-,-,CSVTTTGITTDTQYF,TGCAGCGTCACAACGACAGGAATTACTACAGATACGCAGTATTTT
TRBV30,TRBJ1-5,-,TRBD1,CAWSVTPFDRVGGDVGNQPQHF,TGTGCCTGGAGTGTAACCCCCTTCGACAGGGTTGGAGGTGATGTGGGCAATCAGCCCCAGCATTTT
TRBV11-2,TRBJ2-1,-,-,CASSLGGVNEQFF,TGTGCCAGCAGCTTAGGGGGGGTCAATGAGCAGTTCTTC
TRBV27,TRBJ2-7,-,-,CASRTSRTKYF,TGTGCCAGCAGGACCTCCAGAACGAAGTACTTC
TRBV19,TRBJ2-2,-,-,CASSIEGTGELFF,TGTGCCAGTAGTATAGAGGGCACCGGGGAGCTGTTTTTT
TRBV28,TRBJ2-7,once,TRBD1,CASSLRWQGDYEQYF,TGTGCCAGCAGTTTAAGGTGGCAGGGGGATTACGAGCAGTACTTC